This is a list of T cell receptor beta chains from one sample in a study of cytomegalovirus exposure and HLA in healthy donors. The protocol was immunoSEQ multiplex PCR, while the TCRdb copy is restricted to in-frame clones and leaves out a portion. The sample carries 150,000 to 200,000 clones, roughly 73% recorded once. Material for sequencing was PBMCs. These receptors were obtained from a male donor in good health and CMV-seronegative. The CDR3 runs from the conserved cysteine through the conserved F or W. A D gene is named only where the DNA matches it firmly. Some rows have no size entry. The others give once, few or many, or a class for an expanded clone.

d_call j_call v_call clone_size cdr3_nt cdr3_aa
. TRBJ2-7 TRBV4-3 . TGCGCCAGCAGCCGCGAACTAGCTTCCTCCTACGAGCAGTACTTC CASSRELASSYEQYF
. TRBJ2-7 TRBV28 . TGTGCCAGCAGTTTAGGCGGCCGAACTCCTTACGAGCAGTACTTC CASSLGGRTPYEQYF
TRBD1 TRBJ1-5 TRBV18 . TGTGCCAGCTCACCGGACAGGAATCAGCCCCAGCATTTT CASSPDRNQPQHF
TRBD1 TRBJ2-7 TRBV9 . TGTGCCAGCAGCGTAGTCCAGGGGGCGACCGAGCAGTACTTC CASSVVQGATEQYF
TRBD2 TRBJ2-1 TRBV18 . TGTGCCAGCTCACCACGCCCCCCTAGCGGGAGTGGTAATGAGCAGTTCTTC CASSPRPPSGSGNEQFF
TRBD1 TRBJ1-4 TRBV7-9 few TGTGCCAGCAGCTGGACAGGGTTGGGGGAAAAACTGTTTTTT CASSWTGLGEKLFF
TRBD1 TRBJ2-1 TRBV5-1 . TGCGCCAGCAGTCCGGACGAGGCAGGGGGCTCACATGAGCAGTTCTTC CASSPDEAGGSHEQFF
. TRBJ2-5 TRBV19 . TGTGCCAGCCGTATCAGGGGGGAAGAGACCCAGTACTTC CASRIRGEETQYF
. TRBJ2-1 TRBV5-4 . TGTGCCAGCACCAACTCGCAAGGACAGCTCTACAATGAGCAGTTCTTC CASTNSQGQLYNEQFF
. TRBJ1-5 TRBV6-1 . TGTGCCAGCAGTCAAGTGACAGGCCCAGATAGCAATCAGCCCCAGCATTTT CASSQVTGPDSNQPQHF
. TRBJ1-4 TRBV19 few TGTGCCAGTAGTGGTCTGACGGACTCAACTAATGAAAAACTGTTTTTT CASSGLTDSTNEKLFF
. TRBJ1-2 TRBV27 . TGTGCCAGCAGTTTATCTGGGGGCAACTATGGCTACACCTTC CASSLSGGNYGYTF
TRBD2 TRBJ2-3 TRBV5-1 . TGCGCCAGCAGCCTAGGGACTAGCGGGAGGTCAGATACGCAGTATTTT CASSLGTSGRSDTQYF
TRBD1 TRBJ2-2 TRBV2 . TGTGCCAGCACCCCATACGATGGACAGGGAGACACCGGGGAGCTGTTTTTT CASTPYDGQGDTGELFF
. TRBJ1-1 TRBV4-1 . TGCGCCAGCAGCCAAGGAGGAGAAAATTTGAACACTGAAGCTTTCTTT CASSQGGENLNTEAFF
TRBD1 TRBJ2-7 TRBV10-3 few TGTGCCATCAGTGGGACAGGGGATGAGCAGTACTTC CAISGTGDEQYF
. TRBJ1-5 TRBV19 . TGTGCCACTTCTTCACAGGAGTATAGCAATCAGCCCCAGCATTTT CATSSQEYSNQPQHF
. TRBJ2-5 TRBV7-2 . TGTGCCAGCAGCTTCCTCAGTTCCAAAGAGACCCAGTACTTC CASSFLSSKETQYF
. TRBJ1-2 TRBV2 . TGTGCCAGCACGGTACAGGGAAGATCAAACGGCTACACCTTC CASTVQGRSNGYTF
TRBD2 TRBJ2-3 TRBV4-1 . TGCGCCACCAGCTGGCGGGGGTCCGGAGATACGCAGTATTTT CATSWRGSGDTQYF
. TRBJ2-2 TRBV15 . TGTGCCACCAGCAGAGTCACAGGGCGCAACACCGGGGAGCTGTTTTTT CATSRVTGRNTGELFF
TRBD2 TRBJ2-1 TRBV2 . TGTGCCAGCAGTGAAGTTGCGGGGGGGCGAAATGAGCAGTTCTTC CASSEVAGGRNEQFF
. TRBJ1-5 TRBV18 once TGTGCCAGCTCACCAGAGGACAGAAATCAGCCCCAGCATTTT CASSPEDRNQPQHF
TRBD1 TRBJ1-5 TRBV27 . TGTGCCAGCAGTAACAGGGGGTTAAATCAGCCCCAGCATTTT CASSNRGLNQPQHF
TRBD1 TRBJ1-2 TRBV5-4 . TGTGCCAGCAGCCTGACAGGGGACTTTAACTATGGCTACACCTTC CASSLTGDFNYGYTF
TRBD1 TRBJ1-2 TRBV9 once TGTGCCAGCAGCGTTCCCGGACAGGGGCACTATGGCTACACCTTC CASSVPGQGHYGYTF
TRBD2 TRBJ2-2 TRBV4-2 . TGTGCCAGCAGCCCGAGCGGGAGGGCCGGCGGGGAGCTGTTTTTT CASSPSGRAGGELFF
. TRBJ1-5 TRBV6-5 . TGTGCCAGCAGAGAGAGAAGCAATCAGCCCCAGCATTTT CASRERSNQPQHF
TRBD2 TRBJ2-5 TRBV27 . TGTGCCAGCAGTTTACATAGCGGGAAGGAGACCCAGTACTTC CASSLHSGKETQYF
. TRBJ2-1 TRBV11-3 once TGTGCCAGCAGCTTAAGATCGGACTCTCTCAATGAGCAGTTCTTC CASSLRSDSLNEQFF
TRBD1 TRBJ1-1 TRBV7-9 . TGTGCCAGCAGCTTAACCGACAGGGGGCTCACTGAAGCTTTCTTT CASSLTDRGLTEAFF
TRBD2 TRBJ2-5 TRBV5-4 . TGTGCCAGCAGCCGAACTAGCGGGAGAGGCCAAGAGACCCAGTACTTC CASSRTSGRGQETQYF